This TCR beta chain is drawn from a study of shared clonotypes between healthy human individuals. Study-wide findings and caveats: The expectation was that sequencing depth would affect clonotype sharing among donors.

Into CD45RA+ naive and CD45RA-negative memory subsets, the CD4+ cells were split. The count of this clone is one. As yet, its antigen is unknown. Measured with immunoSEQ multiplex PCR; TCRdb has only the in-frame clones, and not every one. The sample shows a few hundred thousand clones, 65% of them seen only once. The sequence was collected from a man aged 25-40 years in good health. The sequenced material came from memory CD4+ T cells sorted from blood. Described subset: CD45RA-negative fraction.

The DNA of the CDR3 is TGTGCCAGCTCACCCCTTCTGTCGGGAGTGACCAATGAGCAGTTCTTC. Translated, it gives CASSPLLSGVTNEQFF. J is TRBJ2-1 and V is TRBV18; possibly TRBD2 for D (6 bases). This CDR3 comprises 16 residues. From germline, CDR1 is KGHSH and CDR2 LQKENI. V shed 3 bases and J shed 6 bases, with 18 bases lying between them.